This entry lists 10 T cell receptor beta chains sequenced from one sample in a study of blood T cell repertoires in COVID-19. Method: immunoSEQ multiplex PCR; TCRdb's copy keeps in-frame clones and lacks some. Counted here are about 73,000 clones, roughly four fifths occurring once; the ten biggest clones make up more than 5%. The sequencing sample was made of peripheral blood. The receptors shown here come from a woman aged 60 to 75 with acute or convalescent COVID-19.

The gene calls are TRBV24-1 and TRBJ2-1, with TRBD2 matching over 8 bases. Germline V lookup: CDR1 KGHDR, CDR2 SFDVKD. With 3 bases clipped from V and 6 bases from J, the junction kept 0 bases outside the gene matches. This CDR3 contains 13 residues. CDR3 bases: TGTGCCACCAGTGATACTAGCGGCAATGAGCAGTTCTTC. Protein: CATSDTSGNEQFF.

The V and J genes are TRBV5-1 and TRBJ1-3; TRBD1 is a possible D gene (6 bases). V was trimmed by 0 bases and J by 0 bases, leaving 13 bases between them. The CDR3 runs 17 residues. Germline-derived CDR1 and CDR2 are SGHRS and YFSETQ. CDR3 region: CASSLGTAKSSGNTIYF. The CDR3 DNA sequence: TGCGCCAGCAGCTTGGGGACAGCCAAGAGCTCTGGAAACACCATATATTTT.

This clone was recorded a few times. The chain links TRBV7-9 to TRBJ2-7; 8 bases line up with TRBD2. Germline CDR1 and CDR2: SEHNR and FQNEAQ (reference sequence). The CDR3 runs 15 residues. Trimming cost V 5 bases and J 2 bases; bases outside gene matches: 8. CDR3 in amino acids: CASSASGGRAYEQYF. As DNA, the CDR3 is TGTGCCAGCAGCGCGAGCGGGGGAAGGGCCTACGAGCAGTACTTC.

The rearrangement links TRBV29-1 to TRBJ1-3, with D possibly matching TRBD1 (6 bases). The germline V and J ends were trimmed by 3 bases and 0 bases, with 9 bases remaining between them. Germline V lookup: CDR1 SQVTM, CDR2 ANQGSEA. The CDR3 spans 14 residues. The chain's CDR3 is CSVDGQSSGNTIYF. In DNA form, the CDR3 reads TGCAGCGTTGACGGACAGAGCTCTGGAAACACCATATATTTT.

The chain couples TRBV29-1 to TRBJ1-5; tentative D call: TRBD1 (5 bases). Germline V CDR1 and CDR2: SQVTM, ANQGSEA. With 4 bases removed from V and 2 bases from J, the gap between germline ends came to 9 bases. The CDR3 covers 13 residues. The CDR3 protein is CSVAGIGNQPQHF. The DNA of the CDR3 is TGCAGCGTTGCAGGGATTGGCAATCAGCCCCAGCATTTT.

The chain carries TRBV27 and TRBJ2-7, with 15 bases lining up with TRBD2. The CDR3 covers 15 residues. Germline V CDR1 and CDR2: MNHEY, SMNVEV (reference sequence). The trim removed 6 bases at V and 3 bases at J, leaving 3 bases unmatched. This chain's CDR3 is CASRGLAGGFYEQYF. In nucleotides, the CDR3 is TGTGCCAGCAGGGGACTAGCGGGGGGTTTCTACGAGCAGTACTTC.

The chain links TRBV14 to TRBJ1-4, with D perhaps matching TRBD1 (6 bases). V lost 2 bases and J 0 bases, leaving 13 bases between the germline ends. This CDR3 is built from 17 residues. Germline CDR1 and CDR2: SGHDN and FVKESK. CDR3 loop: CASSQIGQFATNEKLFF. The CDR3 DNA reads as TGTGCCAGCAGCCAAATTGGACAGTTTGCAACTAATGAAAAACTGTTTTTT.

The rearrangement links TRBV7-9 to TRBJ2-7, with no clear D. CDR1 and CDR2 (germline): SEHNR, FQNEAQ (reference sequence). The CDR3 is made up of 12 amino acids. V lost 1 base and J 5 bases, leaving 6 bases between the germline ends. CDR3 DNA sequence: TGTGCCAGCAGCTTAGGGCAACACGAGCAGTACTTC. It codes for CASSLGQHEQYF.

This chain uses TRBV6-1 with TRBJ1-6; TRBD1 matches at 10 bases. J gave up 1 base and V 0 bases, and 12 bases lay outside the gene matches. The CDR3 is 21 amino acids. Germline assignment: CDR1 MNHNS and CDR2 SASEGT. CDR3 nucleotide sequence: TGTGCCAGCAGTGAAGCCGCATCCGGGACAGGGGTACTTTCCTATAATTCACCCCTCCACTTT. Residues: CASSEAASGTGVLSYNSPLHF.

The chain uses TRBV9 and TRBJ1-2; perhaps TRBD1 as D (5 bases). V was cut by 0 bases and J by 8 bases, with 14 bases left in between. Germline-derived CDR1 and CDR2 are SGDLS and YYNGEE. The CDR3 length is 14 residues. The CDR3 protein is CASSVDDSPVGYTF. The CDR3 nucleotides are TGTGCCAGCAGCGTAGATGACAGTCCAGTGGGCTACACCTTC.